The rows below give T cell receptor beta chains drawn from one sample of a study of blood T cells in healthy people across ages. MiXCR was run by TCRdb on the 5' RACE reads, yielding one entry per CDR3 protein. The data show around 1.5 million distinct CDR3 sequences, almost 60% seen once. Specimen: blood. These receptors came from a man aged 18 to 35 in good health. Both conserved end residues are part of each CDR3. A D gene is named only where the DNA matches it firmly. Clone size appears in some rows only: once, few, many, or a class for an expanded clone.

clone size	D gene	CDR3 length	V gene	J gene	CDR3 protein	CDR3 DNA
few	NA	12	TRBV6-2/TRBV6-3	TRBJ2-4	CASRGDSNIQYF	TGTGCCAGCCGGGGAGATTCAAACATTCAGTACTTC
NA	NA	14	TRBV29-1	TRBJ1-1	CSAQLRFEGGKAFF	TGCAGCGCCCAATTGCGCTTCGAAGGGGGAAAAGCTTTCTTT
NA	NA	15	TRBV7-9	TRBJ2-7	CASSLERGGTYEQYF	TGTGCCAGCAGCTTAGAAAGGGGTGGGACCTACGAGCAGTACTTC
NA	TRBD1	14	TRBV19	TRBJ2-5	CASSILQGVGTQYF	TGTGCCAGTAGTATCCTACAGGGGGTCGGGACCCAGTACTTC
NA	NA	16	TRBV27	TRBJ2-1	CASRPEIRDFYNEQFF	TGTGCCAGCAGACCTGAAATCCGGGACTTCTACAATGAGCAGTTCTTC
NA	NA	13	TRBV7-6	TRBJ2-3	CASSLALEDTQYF	TGTGCCAGCAGCTTAGCCCTAGAAGATACGCAGTATTTT
NA	TRBD2	15	TRBV20-1	TRBJ2-7	CSARDALAGSYEQYF	TGCAGTGCTAGAGATGCGCTAGCGGGTTCCTACGAGCAGTACTTC
few	NA	12	TRBV11-1	TRBJ2-5	CASSLDTWEQYF	TGTGCCAGCAGTCTCGACACGTGGGAGCAGTACTTC
NA	TRBD1	16	TRBV5-1	TRBJ1-6	CASSLSGQFNNSPPHF	TGCGCCAGCAGCTTGTCGGGACAGTTTAATAATTCACCCCCCCACTTT
NA	TRBD1	15	TRBV6-2/TRBV6-3	TRBJ1-2	CASSYYGTGQRGYTF	TGTGCCAGCAGTTACTACGGGACAGGGCAACGGGGCTACACCTTC
NA	NA	14	TRBV12-3/TRBV12-4	TRBJ1-5	CASTGVGSNQPQHF	TGTGCCAGCACCGGCGTGGGCAGCAATCAGCCCCAGCATTTT
once	NA	12	TRBV15	TRBJ2-3	CATSSRAGTQYF	TGTGCCACCAGCAGTCGGGCCGGGACGCAGTATTTT
few	NA	21	TRBV21-1	TRBJ2-6	CASSLQKHGWTDNSGANVLTF	TGTGCCAGCAGCCTTCAAAAGCATGGTTGGACGGACAATTCTGGGGCCAACGTCCTGACTTTC
NA	NA	14	TRBV5-5	TRBJ1-1	CASSFSGMGTEAFF	TGTGCCAGCAGCTTTTCCGGGATGGGCACTGAAGCTTTCTTT
NA	NA	17	TRBV7-7	TRBJ2-4	CASSPRQGVLAKNIQYF	TGTGCTAGCAGCCCCCGCCAAGGGGTATTAGCCAAAAACATTCAGTACTTC
NA	NA	15	TRBV5-1	TRBJ2-5	CASSSSGQNRETQYF	TGCGCCAGCAGCTCCTCAGGACAGAACCGGGAGACCCAGTACTTC
many	NA	15	TRBV6-6	TRBJ2-1	CASSGAFFSYNEQFF	TGTGCCAGCAGTGGGGCCTTCTTCTCCTACAATGAGCAGTTCTTC
NA	NA	13	TRBV4-1	TRBJ2-3	CASSHPGPDTQYF	TGCGCCAGCAGCCATCCCGGACCAGATACGCAGTATTTT
NA	NA	13	TRBV12-3/TRBV12-4	TRBJ2-7	CASSYSAGRVQYF	TGTGCCAGCAGTTACTCCGCAGGGCGCGTGCAGTACTTC
few	NA	12	TRBV29-1	TRBJ2-7	CSVRTANYEQYF	TGCAGCGTTCGGACAGCGAACTACGAGCAGTACTTC
NA	TRBD1	14	TRBV29-1	TRBJ2-7	CSALGGQGPYEQYF	TGCAGCGCACTGGGGGGACAGGGTCCCTACGAGCAGTACTTC
NA	NA	12	TRBV14	TRBJ2-7	CASSQELYEQYF	TGTGCCAGCAGCCAAGAACTCTACGAGCAGTACTTC
few	TRBD2	16	TRBV29-1	TRBJ2-1	CSVDGTIAGSKNEQFF	TGCAGCGTTGATGGGACAATAGCGGGGTCCAAAAATGAGCAGTTCTTC
NA	TRBD1	17	TRBV6-1	TRBJ1-5	CASTRIRGTDSNQPQHF	TGTGCCAGCACCAGGATACGCGGGACAGATAGCAATCAGCCCCAGCATTTT
few	TRBD1	16	TRBV4-1	TRBJ2-7	CASSGEGRQGLWEQYF	TGCGCCAGCAGCGGGGAAGGAAGACAGGGTCTATGGGAGCAGTACTTC
NA	NA	14	TRBV21-1	TRBJ1-6	CASSCVQKNSPLHF	TGTGCCAGCAGTTGTGTACAGAAGAATTCACCCCTCCACTTT
NA	NA	14	TRBV20-1	TRBJ1-2	CSAAWGGKVNGYTF	TGCAGTGCTGCTTGGGGAGGGAAAGTTAATGGCTACACCTTC
few	TRBD2	14	TRBV9	TRBJ2-7	CTSSGGLAGYEQYF	TGTACCAGCAGCGGGGGACTAGCGGGGTACGAGCAGTACTTC
NA	NA	15	TRBV25-1	TRBJ2-7	CASSEFGRASYEQYF	TGTGCCAGCAGTGAATTTGGTAGGGCCTCCTACGAGCAGTACTTC
NA	NA	14	TRBV10-3	TRBJ2-3	CASQYRGAADTQYF	TGTGCCTCCCAGTATCGGGGGGCCGCGGATACGCAGTATTTT
NA	TRBD1	16	TRBV4-1	TRBJ2-5	CASSQLPGGTSATMYF	TGCGCCAGCAGCCAGCTCCCAGGGGGCACCTCCGCCACCATGTACTTC
once	NA	17	TRBV28	TRBJ2-3	CASTREMGPKGPDTQYF	TGTGCCAGCACCCGGGAGATGGGCCCCAAAGGTCCAGATACGCAGTATTTT
NA	TRBD1	19	TRBV9	TRBJ1-6	CASSPSLLSRDRIDSPLHF	TGTGCCAGCAGCCCAAGTTTACTGTCCCGGGACAGGATCGATTCACCCCTCCACTTT
few	NA	14	TRBV7-2	TRBJ2-3	CASSTRLGHDTQYF	TGTGCCAGCAGCACCCGACTAGGTCATGATACGCAGTATTTT
NA	TRBD1	15	TRBV12-3/TRBV12-4	TRBJ2-7	CASSSRDRIAYEQYF	TGTGCCAGCAGTTCCCGGGACAGGATCGCCTACGAGCAGTACTTC
few	NA	12	TRBV5-1	TRBJ1-2	CASSSSLRGYTF	TGCGCCAGCAGCTCGTCTCTTCGTGGCTACACCTTC
NA	NA	13	TRBV27	TRBJ2-1	CASSVGVGNEQFF	TGTGCCAGCAGTGTGGGGGTCGGCAATGAGCAGTTCTTC
NA	TRBD1	13	TRBV10-3	TRBJ1-5	CAINNDRDQPQHF	TGTGCCATCAACAACGACAGGGATCAGCCCCAGCATTTT
NA	NA	14	TRBV29-1	TRBJ2-2	CSVRKDINTGELFF	TGCAGCGTTCGAAAGGACATCAACACCGGGGAGCTGTTTTTT
NA	NA	14	TRBV28	TRBJ2-1	CASIPGQGYNEQFF	TGTGCCAGCATTCCTGGTCAGGGGTACAATGAGCAGTTCTTC
NA	NA	16	TRBV7-6	TRBJ2-7	CASSLASAVADYEQYF	TGTGCCAGCAGCTTAGCCTCGGCAGTGGCCGACTACGAGCAGTACTTC
NA	NA	13	TRBV20-1	TRBJ1-2	CSARAVTNYGYTF	TGCAGTGCTAGAGCGGTAACTAACTATGGCTACACCTTC
NA	NA	13	TRBV12-3/TRBV12-4	TRBJ1-2	CASSFAEHYGYTF	TGTGCCAGCAGTTTCGCGGAACACTATGGCTACACCTTC
NA	NA	11	TRBV5-1	TRBJ2-1	CASRDGNEQFF	TGCGCCAGCAGAGACGGCAATGAGCAGTTCTTC
once	NA	15	TRBV7-2	TRBJ2-3	CASSLVSRGADTQYF	TGTGCCAGCAGCTTGGTCAGTCGTGGTGCGGATACGCAGTATTTT
few	NA	15	TRBV28	TRBJ2-5	CASSFPGSPLETQYF	TGTGCCAGCAGTTTCCCGGGTTCCCCCTTGGAGACCCAGTACTTC
once	NA	11	TRBV29-1	TRBJ2-7	CSANGGGWQYF	TGCAGCGCCAATGGGGGGGGCTGGCAGTACTTC
few	NA	15	TRBV3-1	TRBJ1-4	CASSLGGAPNEKLFF	TGTGCCAGCAGCCTGGGGGGGGCCCCTAATGAAAAACTGTTTTTT
NA	NA	17	TRBV11-2	TRBJ2-6	CASSLGTALSGANVLTF	TGTGCCAGCAGCTTAGGCACAGCGCTCTCTGGGGCCAACGTCCTGACTTTC
NA	NA	11	TRBV6-1	TRBJ2-1	CANRDRNEQFF	TGTGCCAACCGAGATCGCAATGAGCAGTTCTTC
few	TRBD2	14	TRBV5-1	TRBJ2-1	CASSLGGRGDEQFF	TGCGCCAGCAGCTTGGGAGGGAGGGGCGATGAGCAGTTCTTC
NA	TRBD1	14	TRBV10-2	TRBJ1-2	CASGGQPWMGGYTF	TGCGCCAGCGGGGGACAGCCCTGGATGGGCGGCTACACCTTC
few	TRBD1	12	TRBV6-6	TRBJ2-5	CASSFDRGSQYF	TGTGCCAGCAGCTTCGACAGGGGCTCCCAGTACTTC
NA	NA	16	TRBV6-5	TRBJ2-1	CASSYSKSGLYNEQFF	TGTGCCAGCAGTTACTCGAAAAGTGGGCTTTACAATGAGCAGTTCTTC
NA	NA	13	TRBV20-1	TRBJ1-2	CSANRGENYGYTF	TGCAGTGCTAATCGGGGGGAGAACTATGGCTACACCTTC
few	NA	14	TRBV7-9	TRBJ2-3	CASSSSRGTDTQYF	TGTGCCAGCAGCTCGAGCAGGGGCACAGATACGCAGTATTTT
NA	NA	17	TRBV7-2	TRBJ1-4	CASSLHAQGAANEKLFF	TGTGCCAGCAGCTTACATGCACAGGGAGCGGCTAATGAAAAACTGTTTTTT